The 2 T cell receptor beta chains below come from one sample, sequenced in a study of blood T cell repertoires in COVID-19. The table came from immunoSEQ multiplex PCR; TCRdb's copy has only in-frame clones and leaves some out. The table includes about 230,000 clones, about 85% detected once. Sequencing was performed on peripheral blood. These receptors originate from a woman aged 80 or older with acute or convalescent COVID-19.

The CDR3 spells CASSQGEGKLFF. The CDR3 DNA is TGTGCCAGCAGCCAGGGAGAGGGAAAACTGTTTTTT. The genes are TRBV3-1 (or the pseudogene TRBV3-2) and TRBJ1-4, with D unclear. Germline values: CDR1 LGHDT, CDR2 YNNKEL (reference sequence). The V end lost 3 bases, the J end lost 10 bases, and 9 bases lay between the germline ends. The CDR3 loop spans 12 amino acids.

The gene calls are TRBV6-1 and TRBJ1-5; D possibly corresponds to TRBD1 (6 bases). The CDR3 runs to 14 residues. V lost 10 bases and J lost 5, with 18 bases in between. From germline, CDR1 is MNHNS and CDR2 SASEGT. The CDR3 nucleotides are TGTGCCACAACTTCTGTGGGGGCTGATCAGCCCCAGCATTTT. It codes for CATTSVGADQPQHF.